The rows below give T cell receptor beta chains drawn from one sample of a study of T cell responses to AZD1222 COVID-19 vaccine. Here immunoSEQ multiplex PCR was the method, and the copy in TCRdb shows in-frame clones only, minus some. The table shows about 45,000 clones, with about 90% occurring only once. Source: peripheral blood, taken 28 days after the second AZD1222 dose. These receptors all come from an adult who received the AZD1222 COVID-19 vaccine. CDR3s include the opening cysteine and the closing phenylalanine or tryptophan. A D gene is named only where the DNA matches it firmly. Clone size, where shown, is once, few, many, or a class for clones that have expanded.

TRBV5-1	NA	TRBJ2-1	NA	CASSLGQLPHEQFF	TGCGCCAGCAGCTTAGGGCAGCTACCTCATGAGCAGTTCTTC
TRBV15	NA	TRBJ2-5	once	CATSTRRQETQYF	TGTGCCACCAGCACAAGAAGGCAAGAGACCCAGTACTTC
TRBV3-1/TRBV3-2	NA	TRBJ1-1	NA	CASSPNPLGEAFF	TGTGCCAGCAGCCCAAATCCCCTTGGTGAAGCTTTCTTT
TRBV24-1	NA	TRBJ2-7	NA	CATDLWARLISYEQYF	TGTGCCACCGACCTCTGGGCCCGCCTCATCTCCTACGAGCAGTACTTC
TRBV4-1	TRBD2	TRBJ2-3	NA	CASSHRPSGGDTDTQYF	TGCGCCAGCAGCCACCGCCCTAGCGGGGGGGACACAGATACGCAGTATTTT
TRBV5-1	TRBD2	TRBJ2-2	few	CASSREANTGELFF	TGCGCCAGCAGCCGGGAGGCGAACACCGGGGAGCTGTTTTTT
TRBV4-3	NA	TRBJ1-2	NA	CASSLRGIPYGYTF	TGCGCCAGCAGCCTCCGCGGGATACCCTATGGCTACACCTTC
TRBV5-6	NA	TRBJ2-5	NA	CASSTQELETQYF	TGTGCCAGCAGCACTCAGGAGTTGGAGACCCAGTACTTC
TRBV27	TRBD2	TRBJ2-1	NA	CASRRLHSGRADEQFF	TGTGCCAGCAGGCGCCTCCATAGCGGGAGGGCGGATGAGCAGTTCTTC
TRBV19	NA	TRBJ2-4	NA	CASSILPGADLAKNIQYF	TGTGCCAGTAGTATCCTCCCAGGGGCGGATCTAGCCAAAAACATTCAGTACTTC
TRBV10-1	NA	TRBJ1-2	few	CASSESRSYGYTF	TGCGCCAGCAGTGAGTCGAGGAGCTATGGCTACACCTTC
TRBV6-2/TRBV6-3	NA	TRBJ2-5	NA	CASSPRGKLATMEGETQYF	TGTGCCAGCAGCCCACGGGGGAAACTAGCAACAATGGAGGGAGAGACCCAGTACTTC
TRBV6-5	NA	TRBJ2-7	once	CAAAPGRNSWEQYF	TGTGCCGCCGCCCCCGGGCGGAACTCCTGGGAGCAGTACTTC
TRBV28	NA	TRBJ1-5	NA	CASSFGGDSNQPQHF	TGTGCCAGCAGTTTCGGCGGGGACAGCAATCAGCCCCAGCATTTT
TRBV3-1/TRBV3-2	TRBD1	TRBJ1-2	once	CASSLTGDGYTF	TGTGCCAGCAGCCTAACAGGGGATGGCTACACCTTC
TRBV4-3	TRBD2	TRBJ2-2	NA	CASSQEPSGTTGELFF	TGCGCCAGCAGCCAAGAGCCTAGCGGGACCACCGGGGAGCTGTTTTTT
TRBV6-6	NA	TRBJ1-6	NA	CASSYSGVYNSPLHF	TGTGCCAGCAGTTACTCGGGGGTTTATAATTCACCCCTCCACTTT
TRBV28	NA	TRBJ1-1	NA	CASTNPIIGKAFF	TGTGCCAGCACTAATCCCATTATAGGGAAGGCTTTCTTT
TRBV3-1/TRBV3-2	NA	TRBJ1-4	NA	CASSRDTLLKELFF	TGTGCCAGCAGCAGGGACACTCTCCTGAAGGAACTGTTTTTT
TRBV2	TRBD2	TRBJ2-5	NA	CASCALAGVETQYF	TGTGCCAGCTGTGCCCTAGCGGGAGTAGAGACCCAGTACTTC
TRBV18	NA	TRBJ1-1	few	CASSPPTVISTEAFF	TGTGCCAGCTCACCACCCACGGTAATAAGCACTGAAGCTTTCTTT
TRBV5-1	NA	TRBJ2-3	NA	CASSGGQTDTQYF	TGCGCCAGCAGCGGGGGCCAGACAGATACGCAGTATTTT
TRBV7-8	TRBD2	TRBJ2-3	NA	CASSLFREVQVDTQYF	TGTGCCAGCAGCTTATTTCGGGAGGTACAGGTAGATACGCAGTATTTT
TRBV5-1	NA	TRBJ2-1	NA	CASSPGTHYNEQFF	TGCGCCAGCAGCCCAGGGACACACTACAATGAGCAGTTCTTC
TRBV27	TRBD1	TRBJ2-1	NA	CASSSGTGDYNEQFF	TGTGCCAGCAGTTCCGGGACAGGGGACTACAATGAGCAGTTCTTC
TRBV20-1	TRBD1	TRBJ2-1	NA	CSALDRGPIF	TGCAGTGCTCTAGACAGGGGTCCGATCTTC
TRBV5-4	NA	TRBJ1-3	NA	CASSLDPPSSGNTIYF	TGTGCCAGCAGCTTGGATCCCCCCAGCTCTGGAAACACCATATATTTT
TRBV5-6	NA	TRBJ2-1	NA	CASSLAAEGGTYNEQFF	TGTGCCAGCAGCTTGGCTGCCGAGGGAGGTACCTACAATGAGCAGTTCTTC
TRBV5-4	NA	TRBJ1-2	NA	CASSPTTNYGYTF	TGTGCCAGCAGCCCTACAACTAACTATGGCTACACCTTC
TRBV29-1	NA	TRBJ1-2	NA	CSVLREYYGYTF	TGCAGCGTCCTCCGAGAGTACTATGGCTACACCTTC
TRBV7-9	TRBD1	TRBJ2-3	few	CASSRDRVRPDTQYF	TGTGCCAGCAGCCGGGACAGGGTAAGACCAGATACGCAGTATTTT
TRBV19	TRBD2	TRBJ2-3	once	CASSRAGGPTDTQYF	TGTGCCAGTAGTCGAGCGGGAGGGCCCACAGATACGCAGTATTTT
TRBV19	TRBD2	TRBJ2-5	NA	CASSMERGDQETQYF	TGTGCCAGTAGTATGGAGCGGGGGGACCAAGAGACCCAGTACTTC
TRBV6-5	NA	TRBJ2-2	few	CASSYDSATGELFF	TGTGCCAGCAGTTACGATAGCGCCACCGGGGAGCTGTTTTTT
TRBV28	NA	TRBJ1-2	NA	CASSPLTTNYGYTF	TGTGCCAGCAGTCCATTGACCACTAACTATGGCTACACCTTC
TRBV2	NA	TRBJ1-1	NA	CASSVDNPWGNTEAFF	TGTGCCAGCAGTGTTGACAACCCCTGGGGGAACACTGAAGCTTTCTTT
TRBV5-8	NA	TRBJ1-4	few	CASSLYGGPTEKLFF	TGTGCCAGCAGCTTGTATGGAGGGCCCACTGAAAAACTGTTTTTT
TRBV10-3	NA	TRBJ1-5	NA	CAISESGGFGNQPQHF	TGTGCCATCAGTGAGTCAGGGGGGTTTGGCAATCAGCCCCAGCATTTT
TRBV2	TRBD2	TRBJ2-1	NA	CASSDGLAGVDEQFF	TGTGCCAGCAGTGACGGGCTAGCGGGGGTTGATGAGCAGTTCTTC
TRBV9	TRBD2	TRBJ2-3	NA	CASSPHYRLATDTQYF	TGTGCCAGCAGCCCCCATTACAGACTAGCGACAGATACGCAGTATTTT
TRBV11-2	TRBD1	TRBJ2-5	NA	CASSFRGLGETQYF	TGTGCCAGCAGCTTCAGGGGGCTTGGAGAGACCCAGTACTTC
TRBV21-1	NA	TRBJ2-7	NA	CASSKESEQYF	TGTGCCAGCAGCAAAGAGAGCGAGCAGTACTTC
TRBV9	TRBD2	TRBJ2-7	NA	CASSVAGTSAYEQYF	TGTGCCAGCAGCGTAGCCGGGACTAGCGCCTACGAGCAGTACTTC
TRBV5-1	TRBD2	TRBJ2-7	NA	CASRSGLAYEQYF	TGCGCCAGCAGGTCGGGACTAGCTTACGAGCAGTACTTC
TRBV3-1/TRBV3-2	NA	TRBJ2-7	NA	CASSQDRVSYEQYF	TGTGCCAGCAGCCAAGATCGAGTTTCCTACGAGCAGTACTTC
TRBV10-3	TRBD2	TRBJ2-7	NA	CAISGTSATYEQYF	TGTGCCATCAGTGGGACTAGCGCCACCTACGAGCAGTACTTC
TRBV24-1	TRBD1	TRBJ1-2	NA	CATSRGTGYGYTF	TGTGCCACCAGCCGAGGGACAGGCTATGGCTACACCTTC
TRBV15	NA	TRBJ2-7	NA	CATSRVTGSPSSYEQYF	TGTGCCACCAGCAGAGTAACAGGGTCCCCTAGCTCCTACGAGCAGTACTTC
TRBV11-2	NA	TRBJ2-5	NA	CASSSGDSAYQETQYF	TGTGCCAGCAGCTCGGGGGATTCGGCGTACCAAGAGACCCAGTACTTC
TRBV6-5	NA	TRBJ2-1	NA	CASTGGNEQFF	TGTGCCAGCACTGGCGGCAATGAGCAGTTCTTC